These 13 T cell receptor beta chains originate from one sample sequenced in a study of cytomegalovirus exposure and HLA in healthy donors. PCR involved 60 Vbeta and 13 Jbeta primers. Sequencing was performed with immunoSEQ multiplex PCR; in TCRdb, only in-frame clones are kept and a portion is missing. The table includes about 200,000 clones, about 80% detected once. Specimen: PBMCs. These receptors were collected from a woman under 40 in good health and CMV-seronegative.

The rearrangement links TRBV10-3 to TRBJ2-7; D call uncertain. Per the germline V gene, CDR1 is ENHRY and CDR2 is SYGVKD. The CDR3 sequence is 12 residues long. Trimming took 2 bases from V and 2 from J, leaving 4 bases between them. This chain's CDR3 is CAISEVTYEQYF. The CDR3 coding sequence is TGTGCCATCAGTGAGGTTACCTACGAGCAGTACTTC.

This clone was seen a single time. The chain joins TRBV7-9 to TRBJ2-5, with a possible D match to TRBD1 (5 bases). Deletions cut 4 bases from V and 4 bases from J, with 16 bases between. Germline assignment: CDR1 SEHNR and CDR2 FQNEAQ (reference sequence). The CDR3 has 15 amino acids. CDR3 amino acids: CASSWGLPSAETQYF. Here the CDR3 DNA reads TGTGCCAGCAGCTGGGGCCTTCCGTCGGCAGAGACCCAGTACTTC.

V is TRBV9 and J is TRBJ2-2; D gene uncertain. The CDR3 length is 14 residues. V was clipped by 0 bases and J by 4 bases, with 7 bases between them. The germline gives CDR1 SGDLS, CDR2 YYNGEE. DNA of the CDR3: TGTGCCAGCAGCGTAGGGCCTGGCACCGGGGAGCTGTTTTTT. Translating it yields CASSVGPGTGELFF.

This chain uses TRBV18 with TRBJ2-3, with D possibly matching TRBD1 (6 bases). Trimming took 1 base from V and 1 from J, leaving 12 bases between them. Germline lookup yields CDR1 KGHSH and CDR2 LQKENI. The CDR3 contains 16 residues. The CDR3 protein is CASSPLLAGGTDTQYF. Written as DNA, the CDR3 is TGTGCCAGCTCACCACTTTTGGCAGGGGGCACAGATACGCAGTATTTT.

In this sample, this clone turned up many times. This sequence joins TRBV14 and TRBJ2-1; D gene ambiguous. Per the germline V gene, CDR1 is SGHDN and CDR2 is FVKESK. The CDR3 runs to 14 residues. Trimming removed 0 bases from V and 4 bases from J, with 7 bases in between. CDR3 DNA: TGTGCCAGCAGCCAAGATACATGGTACAATGAGCAGTTCTTC. Translation: CASSQDTWYNEQFF.

The chain couples TRBV6-5 to TRBJ1-2; the D is unclear. CDR3 size: 15 residues. The V gene's germline CDR1 is MNHEY and CDR2 SVGAGI. The V end lost 0 bases, the J end lost 1 base, and 9 bases lay between the germline ends. CDR3 sequence reads: CASSYSHKINYGYTF. CDR3 DNA: TGTGCCAGCAGTTACTCCCACAAGATTAACTATGGCTACACCTTC.

This clone was observed a few times. V usage is TRBV4-1 and J usage is TRBJ2-3; D ambiguous. Trimming left V 2 bases short and J 0 bases short, with 9 bases between. CDR3 length equals 15 residues. Germline CDR1 is MGHRA and CDR2 is YSYEKL. The CDR3 nucleotides read TGCGCCAGCAGCCAACAGGAATCTAGCACAGATACGCAGTATTTT. It specifies CASSQQESSTDTQYF.

This chain uses TRBV18 with TRBJ1-2; TRBD1 agrees at 7 bases. This CDR3 spans 14 amino acids. CDR1 KGHSH and CDR2 LQKENI come from the germline V gene. V gave up 4 bases and J gave up 2 bases; unmatched junction bases: 4. This chain's CDR3 is CASSRTTGNYGYTF. DNA for the CDR3: TGTGCCAGCTCACGAACGACAGGGAACTATGGCTACACCTTC.

V gene TRBV11-2 combines with J gene TRBJ2-1; 10 positions agree with TRBD2. The CDR3 totals 18 residues. Germline V gene lookup returns CDR1 SGHAT and CDR2 FQNNGV. V was pared by 4 bases and J by 7 bases, with 16 bases of the junction left unmatched. In nucleotides, the CDR3 is TGTGCCAGCAGCTACCGCGTGGGGGCTAGCGGGAGAGGGAATGAGCAGTTCTTC. Protein: CASSYRVGASGRGNEQFF.

The rearrangement uses TRBV10-2 and TRBJ1-6; tentatively, D is TRBD1 (5 bases). Germline V gene lookup returns CDR1 WSHSY and CDR2 SAAADI. There are 15 residues in the CDR3. Trimming removed 0 bases from V and 7 bases from J, with 10 bases in between. The CDR3 region is CASSESSGGNSPLHF. The CDR3 nucleotides are TGCGCCAGCAGTGAGTCCTCGGGGGGGAATTCACCCCTCCACTTT.

The CDR3 loop reads CASSLVPRGDTQYF. The CDR3, as DNA: TGTGCCAGCAGCTTAGTACCCCGGGGTGATACGCAGTATTTT. This chain uses TRBV11-2 with TRBJ2-3, with D maybe TRBD2 (5 bases). Germline CDR1 and CDR2: SGHAT and FQNNGV. This CDR3 is built from 14 residues. V was pared by 1 base and J by 6 bases, with 11 bases between.

J is TRBJ2-1 and V is TRBV4-2, with 12 bases fitting TRBD2. Germline V CDR1 and CDR2: LGHNA, YNFKEQ. This CDR3 region has 17 residues. Trimming removed 5 bases from V and 2 bases from J; junction bases left unmatched: 7. CDR3 protein: CASSTYTSGGTYNEQFF. In nucleotides, the CDR3 is TGTGCCAGCAGCACGTACACTAGCGGGGGGACCTACAATGAGCAGTTCTTC.

The chain employs TRBV29-1 and TRBJ2-2; D is possibly TRBD1 (6 bases). V shed 8 bases and J shed 7 bases, with 17 bases lying between them. This CDR3 spans 13 amino acids. Germline CDR1 is SQVTM and CDR2 is ANQGSEA. As DNA, the CDR3 is TGCAGCTCAAGAACAGGGTCGAACGGGGAGCTGTTTTTT. Translating gives CSSRTGSNGELFF.